This T cell receptor beta chain derives from a study of control samples from healthy donors and cancer patients. The germline V and J ends were trimmed by 7 bases and 10 bases, with 16 bases remaining between them. The CDR3 contains 12 residues. Generated by immunoSEQ multiplex PCR, the TCRdb table keeps only in-frame clones and is missing some. The sample shows 75,000 to 100,000 clones, roughly 82% of them seen only once. This clonotype was sampled from a man aged 55 to 69 in good health. V is TRBV12-3 or TRBV12-4 and J is TRBJ2-5; tentative D call: TRBD1 (6 bases). Sequenced sample: blood. The CDR3 DNA follows: TGTGCCAGCACCCGGACAGAGGGGGACCAGTACTTC. Its protein product is CASTRTEGDQYF.